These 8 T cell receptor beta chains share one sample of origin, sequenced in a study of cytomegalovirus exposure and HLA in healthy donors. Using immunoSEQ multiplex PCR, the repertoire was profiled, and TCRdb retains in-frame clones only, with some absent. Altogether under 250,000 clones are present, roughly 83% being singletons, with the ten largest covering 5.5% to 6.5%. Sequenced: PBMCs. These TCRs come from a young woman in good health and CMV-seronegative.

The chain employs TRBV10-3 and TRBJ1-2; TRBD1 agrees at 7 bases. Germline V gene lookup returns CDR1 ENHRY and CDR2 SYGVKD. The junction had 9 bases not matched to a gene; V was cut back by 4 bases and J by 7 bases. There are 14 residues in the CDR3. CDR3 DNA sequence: TGTGCCATCAGTGCGACAGGGTTGAGAAGTGGCTACACCTTC. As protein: CAISATGLRSGYTF.

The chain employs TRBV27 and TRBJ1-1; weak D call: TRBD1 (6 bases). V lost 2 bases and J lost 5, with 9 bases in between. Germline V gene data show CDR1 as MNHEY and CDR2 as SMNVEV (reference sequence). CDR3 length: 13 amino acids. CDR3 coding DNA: TGTGCCAGCAGTTTAGAAGGGGGGACTGAAGCTTTCTTT. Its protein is CASSLEGGTEAFF.

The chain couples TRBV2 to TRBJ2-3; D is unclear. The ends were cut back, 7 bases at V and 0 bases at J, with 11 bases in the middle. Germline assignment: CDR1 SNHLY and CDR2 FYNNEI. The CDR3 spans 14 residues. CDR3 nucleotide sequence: TGTGCCAGCACCGAGGACGGGAGCACAGATACGCAGTATTTT. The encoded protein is CASTEDGSTDTQYF.

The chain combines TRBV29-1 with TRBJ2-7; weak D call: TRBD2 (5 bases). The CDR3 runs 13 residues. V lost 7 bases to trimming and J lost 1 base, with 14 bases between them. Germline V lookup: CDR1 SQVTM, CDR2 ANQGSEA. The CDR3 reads CSGGPSGSYEQYF. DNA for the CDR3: TGCAGCGGCGGGCCCAGCGGATCCTACGAGCAGTACTTC.

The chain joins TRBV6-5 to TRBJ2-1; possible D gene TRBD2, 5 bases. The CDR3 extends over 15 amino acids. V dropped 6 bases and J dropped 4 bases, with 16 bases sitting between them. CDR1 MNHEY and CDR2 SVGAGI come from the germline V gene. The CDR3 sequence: CASSPGVASYNEQFF. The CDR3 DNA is TGTGCCAGCAGCCCCGGGGTAGCCTCTTACAATGAGCAGTTCTTC.

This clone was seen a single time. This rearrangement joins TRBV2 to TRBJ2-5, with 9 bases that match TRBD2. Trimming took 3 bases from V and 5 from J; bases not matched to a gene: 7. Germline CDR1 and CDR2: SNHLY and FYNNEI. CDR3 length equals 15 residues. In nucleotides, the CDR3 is TGTGCCAGCAGTGAGAGACTAGCGGAGGGGGAGACCCAGTACTTC. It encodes CASSERLAEGETQYF. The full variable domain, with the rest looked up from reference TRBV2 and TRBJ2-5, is EPEVTQTPSHQVTQMGQEVILRCVPISNHLYFYWYRQILGQKVEFLVSFYNNEISEKSEIFDDQFSVERPDGSNFTLKIRSTKLEDSAMYFCASSERLAEGETQYFGPGTRLLVL.

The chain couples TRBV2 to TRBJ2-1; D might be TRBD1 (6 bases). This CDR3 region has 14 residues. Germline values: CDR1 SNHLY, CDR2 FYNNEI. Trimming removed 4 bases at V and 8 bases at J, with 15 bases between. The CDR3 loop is CASSARTANDEQFF. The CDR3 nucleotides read TGTGCCAGCAGTGCCCGGACAGCGAACGATGAGCAGTTCTTC.

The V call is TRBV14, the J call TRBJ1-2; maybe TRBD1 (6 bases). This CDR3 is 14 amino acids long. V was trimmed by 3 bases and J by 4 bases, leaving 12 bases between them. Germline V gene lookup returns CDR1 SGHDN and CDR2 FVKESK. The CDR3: CASSQRDTAYGYTF. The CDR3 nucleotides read TGTGCCAGCAGCCAGCGGGACACCGCCTATGGCTACACCTTC.